This TCR beta chain was captured in a study of T cell repertoires in cytomegalovirus infection. Study background: Shared public TCR beta signatures pointed to both CMV infection and a matching HLA type.

Via MiXCR, TCRdb re-called the reads, giving one row per CDR3 protein. Of fewer than 350,000 distinct CDR3 sequences in the sample, 15% to 20% were seen once. The table lists this clonotype with many counts. The antigen is undetermined. Regarding the study as a whole: The study identified carriers of CMV plus the relevant HLA from cumulative public TCR beta family frequency. Across the ex vivo response, the dominant clonotypes were HLA-C-restricted CMV-specific TCR beta clonotypes.

Looked up from germline, CDR1 is SGHVS and CDR2 is FQNEAQ. This CDR3 contains 16 residues. Deletions cut 7 bases from V and 1 base from J, with 17 bases between. The V and J genes are TRBV7-8 and TRBJ1-5; D unresolved. The sequence came from a human donor in good health (CMV status not recorded). Some clones in this sample may be carry-over from other donors' samples. The sequenced sample consisted of PBMCs. The CDR3 sequence: CASTTARGLSNQPQHF. For the CDR3, the DNA is TGTGCCAGCACCACGGCGCGGGGATTAAGCAATCAGCCCCAGCATTTT. Complete variable domain (other parts from reference TRBV7-8 and TRBJ1-5): GAGVSQSPRYKVAKRGQDVALRCDPISGHVSLFWYQQALGQGPEFLTYFQNEAQLDKSGLPSDRFFAERPEGSVSTLKIQRTQQEDSAVYLCASTTARGLSNQPQHFGDGTRLSIL.